Each of the 28 T cell receptor beta chains below was sequenced from the same sample in a study of T cell responses to AZD1222 COVID-19 vaccine. The table came from immunoSEQ multiplex PCR; TCRdb's copy has only in-frame clones and leaves some out. The profile shows 130,000 to 150,000 clones, roughly four fifths of them singletons. The material sequenced was peripheral blood, taken on day 0 of MenACWY control vaccination. All receptors derive from an adult in good health.

The V gene is TRBV7-3, the J gene TRBJ2-1; D is uncertain. The CDR3 loop spans 15 amino acids. V gave up 5 bases and J gave up 0 bases, with 11 bases separating them. Germline assignment: CDR1 SGHTA and CDR2 FQGTGA. The CDR3 region is CASSPAGSSYNEQFF. The CDR3 DNA follows: TGTGCCAGCAGCCCCGCAGGTAGCTCCTACAATGAGCAGTTCTTC. Supplemented by reference TRBV7-3 and TRBJ2-1, the full variable domain reads GAGVSQTPSNKVTEKGKYVELRCDPISGHTALYWYRQSLGQGPEFLIYFQGTGAADDSGLPNDRFFAVRPEGSVSTLKIQRTERGDSAVYLCASSPAGSSYNEQFFGPGTRLTVL.

The chain is built from TRBV7-3 and TRBJ1-1; TRBD1 is a possible D gene (5 bases). The germline V gene encodes CDR1 SGHTA and CDR2 FQGTGA. The CDR3 is made up of 14 amino acids. Trimming removed 5 bases from V and 1 base from J, with 11 bases in between. The CDR3 DNA reads as TGTGCCAGCAGCCCGGGACCTACGAACACTGAAGCTTTCTTT. This gives the protein CASSPGPTNTEAFF.

The gene calls are TRBV24-1 and TRBJ2-1; tentatively, D is TRBD2 (5 bases). Germline loops: CDR1 KGHDR, CDR2 SFDVKD. Trimming left V 2 bases short and J 5 bases short, with 12 bases between. The CDR3 has 15 amino acids. As DNA, the CDR3 is TGTGCCACCAGTGATTCGAGGCGGGTAGACAATGAGCAGTTCTTC. Translating it yields CATSDSRRVDNEQFF.

The rearrangement links TRBV2 to TRBJ2-2; TRBD1 might be the D (6 bases). Germline loops: CDR1 SNHLY, CDR2 FYNNEI. Trimming pared 4 bases from V and 5 bases from J, leaving 11 bases between. This CDR3 has 14 residues. The CDR3 reads CASSGPGVTGELFF. CDR3 sequence (DNA): TGTGCCAGCAGTGGGCCAGGGGTGACCGGGGAGCTGTTTTTT.

This chain uses TRBV3-1 (or the pseudogene TRBV3-2) with TRBJ2-5; 10 positions agree with TRBD2. The CDR3 contains 16 residues. V shed 1 base and J 3 bases; nucleotides not matched to a gene: 5. Germline V gene lookup returns CDR1 LGHDT and CDR2 YNNKEL (reference sequence). Here the CDR3 DNA reads TGTGCCAGCAGCCAAGCCAGCGGGGGGGCCAAAGAGACCCAGTACTTC. This encodes CASSQASGGAKETQYF.

This chain connects TRBV4-1 to TRBJ1-6; D might be TRBD1 (5 bases). Germline CDR1 reads MGHRA; CDR2 reads YSYEKL. This CDR3 region has 15 residues. Trimming removed 4 bases from V and 7 bases from J, with 14 bases in between. DNA of the CDR3: TGCGCCAGCAGCCCGGGACTCATTAACAATTCACCCCTCCACTTT. It translates to CASSPGLINNSPLHF.

The chain uses TRBV10-2 and TRBJ1-1; D is unclear. The V end lost 4 bases, the J end lost 8 bases, and 11 bases lay between the germline ends. This CDR3 is built from 12 residues. The germline CDR1 and CDR2 sequences are WSHSY and SAAADI. CDR3 nucleotides: TGCGCCAGCAGTGCCGTGGCCCTAGAAGCTTTCTTT. It encodes CASSAVALEAFF.

V and J are TRBV3-1 (or the pseudogene TRBV3-2) and TRBJ1-1; the D gene is possibly TRBD1 (6 bases). V was pared by 1 base and J by 4 bases, with 10 bases between. This CDR3 comprises 14 residues. Germline V lookup: CDR1 LGHDT, CDR2 YNNKEL (reference sequence). The DNA for the CDR3 is TGTGCCAGCAGCCAAGTTCCAGGGGCCACTGAAGCTTTCTTT. Translation gives CASSQVPGATEAFF.

This chain links TRBV7-8 with TRBJ2-5; weak D call: TRBD2 (5 bases). In germline, CDR1 is SGHVS, CDR2 FQNEAQ. The CDR3 sequence is 15 residues long. The ends were cut back, 1 base at V and 2 bases at J, with 11 bases in the middle. CDR3 sequence reads: CASSLEPGEQETQYF. In nucleotides, the CDR3 is TGTGCCAGCAGCTTAGAACCCGGGGAGCAAGAGACCCAGTACTTC.

The CDR3 coding sequence is TGTGCCAGCAGCTCCAATGCGGGAAGGCACACCATATATTTT. It yields the protein CASSSNAGRHTIYF. V is TRBV14 and J is TRBJ1-3; D is unclear. In germline, CDR1 is SGHDN, CDR2 FVKESK. The CDR3 covers 14 residues. Trimming stripped 5 bases from V and 8 bases from J, with 16 bases between.

The chain links TRBV6-6 to TRBJ1-2; maybe TRBD1 (5 bases). The CDR3 covers 12 residues. The V end was cut by 7 bases, the J end by 6 bases, with 12 bases between. Germline CDR1 reads MNHNY; CDR2 reads SVGAGI (reference sequence). CDR3 amino acids: CASMIQGNGYTF. CDR3 in DNA: TGTGCCAGCATGATCCAGGGAAATGGCTACACCTTC.

V usage is TRBV3-1 (or the pseudogene TRBV3-2) and J usage is TRBJ1-2; the D is unclear. The V end lost 2 bases, the J end lost 5 bases, and 15 bases lay between the germline ends. Looked up from germline, CDR1 is LGHDT and CDR2 is YNNKEL (reference sequence). The CDR3 spans 15 residues. The CDR3 is CASSQSPIGLYGYTF. Here the CDR3 DNA reads TGTGCCAGCAGCCAAAGCCCGATTGGGTTATATGGCTACACCTTC.

Details on this clone: At one boundary the junction diverges from the germline segment, which might be a read error. The chain carries TRBV18 and TRBJ1-2, with D unresolved. The CDR3 extends over 12 amino acids. The germline CDR1 and CDR2 sequences are KGHSH and LQKENI. CDR3: CASSAPGDGYTF. CDR3 DNA: TGTGCCAGCTCAGCACCCGGGGATGGCTACACCTTC.

This chain joins TRBV5-1 and TRBJ1-1, with D perhaps matching TRBD1 (5 bases). Germline V gives CDR1 SGHRS, CDR2 YFSETQ. There are 15 residues in the CDR3. The V and J ends lost 0 bases and 4 bases respectively, with 13 bases between them. Here the CDR3 reads CASSLVVGTGTEAFF. The CDR3, as DNA: TGCGCCAGCAGCTTGGTCGTGGGGACGGGCACTGAAGCTTTCTTT.

The V gene is TRBV10-2, the J gene TRBJ2-7; D is possibly TRBD2 (7 bases). This CDR3 region has 14 residues. Trimming stripped 6 bases from V and 5 bases from J, with 17 bases between. The germline gives CDR1 WSHSY, CDR2 SAAADI. The CDR3 loop is CASSGGYRAHEQYV. The CDR3 coding sequence is TGCGCCAGCAGCGGGGGGTACAGGGCTCACGAGCAGTACGTC.

The rearrangement joins TRBV30 to TRBJ2-5; 10 nucleotides agree with TRBD2. From germline, CDR1 is GTSNPN and CDR2 SVGIG (reference sequence). This CDR3 is 16 amino acids long. Losses at the gene ends were 2 bases for V and 6 bases for J; bases not matched to a gene: 12. This CDR3 reads CAWSKVASGGIKTQYF. CDR3 coding DNA: TGTGCCTGGAGTAAGGTGGCTAGCGGGGGTATAAAGACCCAGTACTTC.

This clone has only a few counts. The rearrangement uses TRBV7-3 and TRBJ2-2; tentative D call: TRBD1 (6 bases). V was clipped by 4 bases and J by 5 bases, with 8 bases between them. This CDR3 comprises 13 residues. The germline V gene encodes CDR1 SGHTA and CDR2 FQGTGA. As DNA, the CDR3 is TGTGCCAGCAGCTCCGACAGGACCGGGGAGCTGTTTTTT. It is translated as CASSSDRTGELFF.

The chain uses TRBV19 and TRBJ2-3; D possibly corresponds to TRBD1 (5 bases). The CDR3 extends over 16 amino acids. CDR1 and CDR2 from the germline V gene are LNHDA and SQIVND (reference sequence). The V end was cut by 6 bases, the J end by 0 bases, with 16 bases between. The CDR3 loop is CASSSRTQTSTDTQYF. CDR3 bases: TGTGCCAGTAGCTCCCGGACACAAACTAGCACAGATACGCAGTATTTT.

The chain recombines TRBV2 with TRBJ1-2, with 7 bases that match TRBD1. J gave up 5 bases and V 1 base, and 4 bases lay outside the gene matches. This CDR3 spans 14 amino acids. Germline CDR1 SNHLY, CDR2 FYNNEI. CDR3 sequence: CASSEGTGSYGYTF. CDR3 coding DNA: TGTGCCAGCAGTGAAGGGACAGGTTCGTATGGCTACACCTTC.

This sequence joins TRBV7-9 and TRBJ1-5, with D perhaps matching TRBD1 (6 bases). The CDR3 length is 13 residues. The germline V gene has CDR1 SEHNR and CDR2 FQNEAQ (reference sequence). The V and J ends lost 6 bases and 8 bases respectively, with 14 bases between them. The CDR3 is CASSKQGQEPQHF. The CDR3 DNA is TGTGCCAGCAGTAAACAGGGTCAGGAGCCCCAGCATTTT.

This rearrangement joins TRBV15 to TRBJ1-4, with TRBD1 matching over 8 bases. The CDR3 sequence is 14 residues long. Per germline, CDR1 LNHNV and CDR2 YYDKDF (reference sequence). V lost 0 bases, J lost 8 bases, and 2 bases stayed unmatched. The CDR3 DNA is TGTGCCACCAGCAGAGACAGGGGGCGAGAAAAACTGTTTTTT. It is translated as CATSRDRGREKLFF. The full variable domain, in which reference TRBV15 and TRBJ1-4 provide the parts outside the CDR3, is DAMVIQNPRYQVTQFGKPVTLSCSQTLNHNVMYWYQQKSSQAPKLLFHYYDKDFNNEADTPDNFQSRRPNTSFCFLDIRSPGLGDTAMYLCATSRDRGREKLFFGSGTQLSVL.

This clone was observed a few times. V is TRBV11-2 and J is TRBJ1-3; a possible D gene is TRBD1 (5 bases). CDR3 size: 15 residues. CDR1 and CDR2 from the germline V gene are SGHAT and FQNNGV. V dropped 7 bases and J dropped 0 bases, with 13 bases sitting between them. In DNA, the CDR3 is TGTGCCAGCAACCCCCCAGGGCGCTCTGGAAACACCATATATTTT. Translation gives CASNPPGRSGNTIYF.

The rearrangement joins TRBV7-2 to TRBJ1-3; TRBD1 agrees at 8 bases. Germline values: CDR1 SGHTA, CDR2 FQGNSA. J gave up 2 bases and V 3 bases, and 6 bases lay outside the gene matches. CDR3 length: 16 residues. The CDR3 sequence: CASSFRDRGTGNTIYF. CDR3 in DNA: TGTGCCAGCAGCTTTAGAGACAGGGGCACTGGAAACACCATATATTTT.

The chain employs TRBV3-1 (or the pseudogene TRBV3-2) and TRBJ1-2, with 9 bases fitting TRBD1. The germline gives CDR1 LGHDT, CDR2 YNNKEL (reference sequence). The CDR3 spans 16 residues. V shed 4 bases and J 2 bases; nucleotides not matched to a gene: 8. The CDR3 DNA follows: TGTGCCAGCAGCCTATCCGGGACAGGGCGAAACTATGGCTACACCTTC. This gives the protein CASSLSGTGRNYGYTF.

CDR3 sequence: CASSPDVLYGYTF. The CDR3 nucleotides are TGTGCCAGCAGCCCCGACGTCCTATATGGCTACACCTTC. The gene calls are TRBV28 and TRBJ1-2; unclear D gene. Germline V CDR1 and CDR2: MDHEN, SYDVKM. The CDR3 runs 13 residues. V lost 6 bases and J 5 bases, leaving 13 bases between the germline ends.

J is TRBJ2-1 and V is TRBV7-2; 7 bases are shared with TRBD2. The CDR3 is made up of 16 amino acids. CDR1 is SGHTA, CDR2 FQGNSA, per germline. V was clipped by 6 bases and J by 0 bases; unmatched bases: 8. As DNA, the CDR3 is TGTGCCAGCAGGCCGGCTTCTAGCGGCTCCTACAATGAGCAGTTCTTC. Amino acid sequence: CASRPASSGSYNEQFF.

This clone has just one count. Likely a read error: the CDR3 ends without its conserved phenylalanine or tryptophan. The DNA is omitted, as the CDR3 cannot be located on it reliably, and the CDR3 follows TCRdb's listing. This chain joins TRBV27 and TRBJ2-7. Germline V gene lookup returns CDR1 MNHEY and CDR2 SMNVEV (reference sequence). The CDR3 is 14 residues long, ends included. CDR3 protein: CASSLGAGQGFGRI.

The chain carries TRBV6-5 and TRBJ1-2; a possible D gene is TRBD1 (6 bases). The CDR3 runs 14 residues. V shed 5 bases and J shed 4 bases, with 14 bases lying between them. In germline, CDR1 is MNHEY, CDR2 SVGAGI. Written as DNA, the CDR3 is TGTGCCAGCAGTCCTCCGACAGGCGCCTATGGCTACACCTTC. The encoded protein is CASSPPTGAYGYTF.